This entry concerns a single TCR beta chain. Its antigen remains unidentified. Anyone with autoimmune disease history or systemic immunosuppression was excluded. V shed 4 bases and J 0 bases; nucleotides not matched to a gene: 3. Germline CDR1 is SGHTA and CDR2 is FQGNSA. The CDR3 runs 16 residues. The sample comes from a study of OX40 agonist ivuxolimab in advanced cancers. Notes on the study in general: More expanded clones were found, on average, in CD8+ than in CD4+ T cells. Partial responders at 0.1-3.0 mg/kg showed near-lowest clonal expansion.

Data came from immunoSEQ multiplex PCR; TCRdb stores just in-frame clones and leaves some out. The data hold tens of thousands of clones, with about 89% observed a single time. The receptor was isolated from an adult with an advanced solid tumor such as melanoma, head and neck, liver or kidney cancer. The chain combines TRBV7-2 with TRBJ2-6; 7 bases fit TRBD1. The source material was CD4+ or CD8+ T cells sorted from blood, sampled in a trial of the OX40 agonist ivuxolimab. The CDR3 protein is CASSWTGSSGANVLTF. Written as DNA, the CDR3 is TGTGCCAGCAGCTGGACAGGTAGCTCTGGGGCCAACGTCCTGACTTTC.